The 19 T cell receptor beta chains reported below all come from one sample, sequenced in a study of T cell responses to AZD1222 COVID-19 vaccine. Clones were sequenced by immunoSEQ multiplex PCR, and TCRdb holds only the in-frame ones, with some missing. The sample shows around 87,000 clones, 85% to 90% of them seen only once. The source material was peripheral blood, sampled on day 0 of AZD1222 vaccination. These receptors originate from an adult in good health.

Only one count was recorded for this clone. The V gene is TRBV30, the J gene TRBJ2-7, with 13 bases lining up with TRBD2. J was trimmed by 6 bases and V by 0 bases; bases with no gene match: 11. This CDR3 has 17 amino acids. Germline CDR1 and CDR2: GTSNPN and SVGIG (reference sequence). The CDR3 DNA sequence: TGTGCCTGGAGTGTACTAGGGACTAGCGGGACCTCTCGCGAGCAGTACTTC. This sequence encodes CAWSVLGTSGTSREQYF.

This clone was picked up one time. The V gene is TRBV4-2, the J gene TRBJ1-2, with D perhaps matching TRBD1 (6 bases). Germline-derived CDR1 and CDR2 are LGHNA and YNFKEQ. The V and J ends lost 0 bases and 3 bases respectively, with 14 bases between them. There are 16 residues in the CDR3. The CDR3 region is CASSQDVSDSYYGYTF. CDR3 DNA: TGTGCCAGCAGCCAAGATGTGTCGGACAGCTACTATGGCTACACCTTC.

The rearrangement uses TRBV2 and TRBJ2-5; D may be TRBD1 (6 bases). With 10 bases removed from V and 4 bases from J, the gap between germline ends came to 13 bases. Germline lookup yields CDR1 SNHLY and CDR2 FYNNEI. The CDR3 has 12 residues. DNA of the CDR3: TGTGCCACCACAGGGATAGGAGAGACCCAGTACTTC. Amino acid sequence: CATTGIGETQYF.

V is TRBV5-1 and J is TRBJ2-6; 7 bases fit TRBD1. V lost 1 base and J lost 0; bases outside the gene matches: 4. Germline CDR1 and CDR2: SGHRS and YFSETQ. The length of the CDR3 is 17 residues. The CDR3 reads CASSLTGAVSGANVLTF. In nucleotides, the CDR3 is TGCGCCAGCAGCTTGACAGGGGCTGTCTCTGGGGCCAACGTCCTGACTTTC. The full variable domain, in which reference TRBV5-1 and TRBJ2-6 provide the parts outside the CDR3, is KAGVTQTPRYLIKTRGQQVTLSCSPISGHRSVSWYQQTPGQGLQFLFEYFSETQRNKGNFPGRFSGRQFSNSRSEMNVSTLELGDSALYLCASSLTGAVSGANVLTFGAGSRLTVL.

V gene TRBV6-5 combines with J gene TRBJ2-1; possibly TRBD1 for D (6 bases). The germline V gene has CDR1 MNHEY and CDR2 SVGAGI. Trimming removed 5 bases at V and 5 bases at J, with 16 bases between. CDR3 length: 15 amino acids. CDR3 amino acids: CASSITGMGNNEQFF. CDR3 DNA sequence: TGTGCCAGCAGTATCACAGGGATGGGTAACAATGAGCAGTTCTTC.

This clone was seen only once. This chain connects TRBV5-6 to TRBJ2-1; 7 bases are shared with TRBD2. The germline CDR1 and CDR2 sequences are SGHDT and YYEEEE. CDR3 length: 13 residues. Germline trimming cut 3 bases from V and 8 bases from J; bases unmatched to any gene: 5. CDR3 bases: TGTGCCAGCAGCTCAATTGGGGGGGATGAGCAGTTCTTC. Residues: CASSSIGGDEQFF.

The chain is built from TRBV19 and TRBJ2-5, with no clear D. The germline V gene has CDR1 LNHDA and CDR2 SQIVND (reference sequence). V dropped 3 bases and J dropped 5 bases, with 13 bases sitting between them. The CDR3 runs 14 residues. The CDR3 DNA sequence: TGTGCCAGTAGTATGGCTCGGGTTCTGGAGACCCAGTACTTC. Translating it yields CASSMARVLETQYF.

The chain couples TRBV27 to TRBJ1-6; D gene ambiguous. The CDR3 is 13 amino acids. Germline loops: CDR1 MNHEY, CDR2 SMNVEV (reference sequence). Trimming took 5 bases from V and 7 from J, leaving 9 bases between them. CDR3 region: CASSPRRNSPLHF. The DNA of the CDR3 is TGTGCCAGCAGTCCACGTAGAAATTCACCCCTCCACTTT.

This clone showed up just once. This chain joins TRBV6-5 and TRBJ1-1, with D possibly TRBD1 on 5 matching bases. The CDR3 contains 13 residues. With 7 bases removed from V and 5 bases from J, the gap between germline ends came to 14 bases. Looked up from germline, CDR1 is MNHEY and CDR2 is SVGAGI. The CDR3 nucleotides are TGTGCCAGCAAGCGGGAGGGGCGGACTGAAGCTTTCTTT. Protein: CASKREGRTEAFF.

The CDR3 reads CASSSYSLEQFF. In DNA form, the CDR3 reads TGTGCCAGCAGTTCCTACTCGCTAGAGCAGTTCTTC. This chain links TRBV12-3 or TRBV12-4 with TRBJ2-1, with D unresolved. V shed 4 bases and J shed 10 bases, with 11 bases lying between them. The length of the CDR3 is 12 residues.

The J gene is TRBJ2-2, the V gene TRBV2; weak D call: TRBD1 (6 bases). This CDR3 is built from 14 residues. From germline, CDR1 is SNHLY and CDR2 FYNNEI. V was clipped by 7 bases and J by 4 bases, with 13 bases between them. The CDR3, as DNA: TGTGCCAGCATCCTACAGGGTTCCACCGGGGAGCTGTTTTTT. This encodes CASILQGSTGELFF.

As for this clone: The identical CDR3 is also encoded by other nucleotide sequences in the sample. V is TRBV21-1 and J is TRBJ2-7; the table's TRBD1 call for D was not verified on the DNA. TRBV21-1 represents a pseudogene. The CDR3 is made up of 17 amino acids. CDR3 region: CASSKAEGDRETYEQYF. The CDR3 coding sequence is TGTGCCAGCAGCAAAGCCGAAGGAGACAGAGAAACCTACGAGCAGTACTTC.

J is TRBJ1-1 and V is TRBV28; TRBD1 might be the D (5 bases). Between the trimmed V and J ends, which lost 8 bases and 0 bases, there was a span of 10 bases. The germline V gene has CDR1 MDHEN and CDR2 SYDVKM. The CDR3 loop spans 13 amino acids. In nucleotides, the CDR3 is TGTGCCAGCCAAGGGGTCATGAACACTGAAGCTTTCTTT. It codes for CASQGVMNTEAFF. Full variable domain (missing parts from reference TRBV28 and TRBJ1-1): DVKVTQSSRYLVKRTGEKVFLECVQDMDHENMFWYRQDPGLGLRLIYFSYDVKMKEKGDIPEGYSVSREKKERFSLILESASTNQTSMYLCASQGVMNTEAFFGQGTRLTVV.

A single count supports this clone. The rearrangement links TRBV5-1 to TRBJ2-3; 10 bases are shared with TRBD2. V lost 7 bases, J lost 5 bases, and 10 bases stayed unmatched. The length of the CDR3 is 15 residues. Germline assignment: CDR1 SGHRS and CDR2 YFSETQ. The CDR3 region has the DNA TGCGCCAGCCGGCTAGCGGGAGAGGATAGAGATACGCAGTATTTT. Its protein is CASRLAGEDRDTQYF.

This clone was detected only once. The rearrangement joins TRBV30 to TRBJ1-2; a weak D match, TRBD1 (5 bases). V was clipped by 3 bases and J by 0 bases, with 17 bases between them. The CDR3 length is 16 residues. Germline values: CDR1 GTSNPN, CDR2 SVGIG (reference sequence). The CDR3 region is CAWRHTGTVANYGYTF. The CDR3 bases are TGTGCCTGGAGACATACCGGGACCGTAGCTAACTATGGCTACACCTTC. The variable domain in full, with the rest retrieved from reference TRBV30 and TRBJ1-2, is SQTIHQWPATLVQPVGSPLSLECTVEGTSNPNLYWYRQAAGRGLQLLFYSVGIGQISSEVPQNLSASRPQDRQFILSSKKLLLSDSGFYLCAWRHTGTVANYGYTFGSGTRLTVV.

On this clone: Other DNA sequences in the sample encode the same CDR3. V usage is TRBV6-5 and J usage is TRBJ1-5; D possibly corresponds to TRBD1 (6 bases). V dropped 0 bases and J dropped 5 bases, with 8 bases sitting between them. Germline V gene data show CDR1 as MNHEY and CDR2 as SVGAGI. The CDR3 contains 14 residues. Here the CDR3 DNA reads TGTGCCAGCAGTTACTCAGGGGGTCATCAGCCCCAGCATTTT. Translating it yields CASSYSGGHQPQHF.

The chain carries TRBV9 and TRBJ2-7; 7 nucleotides align to TRBD2. Germline loops: CDR1 SGDLS, CDR2 YYNGEE. With 3 bases clipped from V and 5 bases from J, the junction kept 14 bases outside the gene matches. This CDR3 comprises 16 residues. DNA for the CDR3: TGTGCCAGCAGCGCGGGGGACTTAGCGGGCTTCCACGAGCAGTACTTC. It encodes CASSAGDLAGFHEQYF.

This chain connects TRBV19 to TRBJ2-1, with 9 bases identical to TRBD1. CDR1 is LNHDA and CDR2 is SQIVND in the germline V gene (reference sequence). V gave up 6 bases and J gave up 2 bases; unmatched junction bases: 8. The CDR3 loop spans 16 amino acids. As DNA, the CDR3 is TGTGCCAGTAGCCGGGTAGGGGACAGGGCCTACAATGAGCAGTTCTTC. Translation gives CASSRVGDRAYNEQFF. The variable domain in full, completed from reference TRBV19 and TRBJ2-1, reads DGGITQSPKYLFRKEGQNVTLSCEQNLNHDAMYWYRQDPGQGLRLIYYSQIVNDFQKGDIAEGYSVSREKKESFPLTVTSAQKNPTAFYLCASSRVGDRAYNEQFFGPGTRLTVL.

The chain has TRBV6-1 and TRBJ2-5, with 8 nucleotides matching TRBD1. CDR3 length equals 15 residues. J lost 5 bases, V lost 0 bases, and 5 bases had no gene match. CDR1 MNHNS and CDR2 SASEGT come from the germline V gene. CDR3 nucleotide sequence: TGTGCCAGCAGTGAAGCTAGGACAGGGAGGGAGACCCAGTACTTC. The encoded protein is CASSEARTGRETQYF.